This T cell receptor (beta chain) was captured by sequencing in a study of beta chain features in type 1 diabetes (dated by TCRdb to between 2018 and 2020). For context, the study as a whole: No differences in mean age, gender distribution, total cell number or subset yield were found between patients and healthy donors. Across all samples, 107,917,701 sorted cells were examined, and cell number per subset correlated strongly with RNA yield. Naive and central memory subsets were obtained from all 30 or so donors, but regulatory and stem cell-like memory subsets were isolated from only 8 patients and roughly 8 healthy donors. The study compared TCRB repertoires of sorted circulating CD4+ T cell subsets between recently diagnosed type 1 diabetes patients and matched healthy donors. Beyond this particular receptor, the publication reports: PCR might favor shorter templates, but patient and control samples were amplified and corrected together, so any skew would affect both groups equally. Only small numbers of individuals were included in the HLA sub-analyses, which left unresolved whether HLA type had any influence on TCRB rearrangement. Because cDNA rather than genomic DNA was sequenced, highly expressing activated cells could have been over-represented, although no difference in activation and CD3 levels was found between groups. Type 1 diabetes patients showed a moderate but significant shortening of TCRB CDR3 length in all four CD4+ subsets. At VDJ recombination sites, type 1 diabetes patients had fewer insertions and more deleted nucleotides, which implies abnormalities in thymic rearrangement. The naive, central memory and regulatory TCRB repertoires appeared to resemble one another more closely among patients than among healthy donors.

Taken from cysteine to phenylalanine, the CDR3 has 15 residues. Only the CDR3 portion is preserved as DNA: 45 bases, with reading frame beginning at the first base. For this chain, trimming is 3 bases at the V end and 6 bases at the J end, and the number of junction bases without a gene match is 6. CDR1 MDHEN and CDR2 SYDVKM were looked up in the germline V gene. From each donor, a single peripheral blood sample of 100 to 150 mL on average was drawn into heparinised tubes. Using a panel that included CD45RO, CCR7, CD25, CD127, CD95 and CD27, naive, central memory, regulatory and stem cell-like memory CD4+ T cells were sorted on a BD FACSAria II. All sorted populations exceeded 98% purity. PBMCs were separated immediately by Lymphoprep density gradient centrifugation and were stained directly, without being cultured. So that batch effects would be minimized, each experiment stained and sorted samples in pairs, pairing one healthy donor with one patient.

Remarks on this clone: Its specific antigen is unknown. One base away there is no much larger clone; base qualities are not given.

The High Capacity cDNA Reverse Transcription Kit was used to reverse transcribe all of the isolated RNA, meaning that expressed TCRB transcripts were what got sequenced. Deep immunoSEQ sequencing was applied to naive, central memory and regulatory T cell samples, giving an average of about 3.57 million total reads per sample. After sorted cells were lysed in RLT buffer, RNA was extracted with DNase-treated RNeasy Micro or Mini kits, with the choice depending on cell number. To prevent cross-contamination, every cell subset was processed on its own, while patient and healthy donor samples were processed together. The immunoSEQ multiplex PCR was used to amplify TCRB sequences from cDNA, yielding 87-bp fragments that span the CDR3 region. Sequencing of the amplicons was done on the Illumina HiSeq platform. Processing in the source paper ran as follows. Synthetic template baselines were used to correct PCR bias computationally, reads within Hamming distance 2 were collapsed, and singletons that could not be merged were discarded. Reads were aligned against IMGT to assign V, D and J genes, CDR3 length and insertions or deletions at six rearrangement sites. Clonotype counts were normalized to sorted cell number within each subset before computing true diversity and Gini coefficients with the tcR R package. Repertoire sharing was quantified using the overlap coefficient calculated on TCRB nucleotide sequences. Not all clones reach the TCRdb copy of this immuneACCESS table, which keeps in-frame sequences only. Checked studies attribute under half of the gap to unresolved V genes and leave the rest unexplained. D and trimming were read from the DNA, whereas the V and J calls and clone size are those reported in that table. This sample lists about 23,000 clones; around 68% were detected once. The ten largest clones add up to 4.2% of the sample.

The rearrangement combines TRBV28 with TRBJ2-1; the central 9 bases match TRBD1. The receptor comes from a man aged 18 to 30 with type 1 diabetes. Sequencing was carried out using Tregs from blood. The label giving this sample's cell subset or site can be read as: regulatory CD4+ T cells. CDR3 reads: CASSFPGQGSNEQFF. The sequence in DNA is TGTGCCAGCAGTTTCCCGGGACAGGGATCCAATGAGCAGTTCTTC.